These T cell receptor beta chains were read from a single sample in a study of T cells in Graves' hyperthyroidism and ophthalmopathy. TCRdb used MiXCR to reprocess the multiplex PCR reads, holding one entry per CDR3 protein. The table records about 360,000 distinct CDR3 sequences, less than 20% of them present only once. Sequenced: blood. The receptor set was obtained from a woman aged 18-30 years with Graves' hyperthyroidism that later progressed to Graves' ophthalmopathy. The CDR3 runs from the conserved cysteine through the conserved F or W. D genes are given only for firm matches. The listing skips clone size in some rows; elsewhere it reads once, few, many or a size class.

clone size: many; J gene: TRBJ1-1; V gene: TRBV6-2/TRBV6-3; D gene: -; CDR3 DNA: TGTGCCAGCAGTTACACCGGGACACATATAGAGGCTTTCTTT; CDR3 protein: CASSYTGTHIEAFF
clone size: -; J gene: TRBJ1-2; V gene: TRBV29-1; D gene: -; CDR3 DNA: TGCAGCGTTGCGGGACAACCTAACTATGGCTACACCTTC; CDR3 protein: CSVAGQPNYGYTF
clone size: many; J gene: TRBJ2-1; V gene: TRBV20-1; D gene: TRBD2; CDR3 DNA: TGCAGTGCTAGAGACCCTTCTAGCGGCCTCTCCTACAATGAGCAGTTCTTC; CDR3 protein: CSARDPSSGLSYNEQFF
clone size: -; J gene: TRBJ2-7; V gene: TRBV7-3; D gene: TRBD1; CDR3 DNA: TGTGCCAGCAGCACGACCACCGGGACAGGGTTCTCCTACGAGCAGTACTTC; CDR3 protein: CASSTTTGTGFSYEQYF
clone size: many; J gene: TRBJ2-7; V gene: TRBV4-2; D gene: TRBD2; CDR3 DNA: TGTGCCAGCAGCCAAGAAGCGGGAGCGGGAGGTTCCTACGAGCAGTACTTC; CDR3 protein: CASSQEAGAGGSYEQYF
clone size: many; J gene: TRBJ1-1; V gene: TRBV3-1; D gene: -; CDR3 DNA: TGTGCCAGCAGCCACTCTGCAGTAGACAGGAACACTGAAGCTTTCTTT; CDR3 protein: CASSHSAVDRNTEAFF
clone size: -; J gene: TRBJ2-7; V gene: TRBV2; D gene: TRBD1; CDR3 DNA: TGTGCCAGTCGGACAGGGTACGACGAGCAGTACTTC; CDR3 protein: CASRTGYDEQYF
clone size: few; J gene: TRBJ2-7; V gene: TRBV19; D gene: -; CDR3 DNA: TGTGCCAGTAGTGTCACTTTGGCTCACTACGAGCAGTACTTC; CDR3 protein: CASSVTLAHYEQYF
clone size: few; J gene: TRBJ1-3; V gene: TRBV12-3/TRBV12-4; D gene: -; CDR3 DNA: TGTGCCAGCAGTTTAGTACGCAGGGCTGGAAACACCATATATTTT; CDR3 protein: CASSLVRRAGNTIYF
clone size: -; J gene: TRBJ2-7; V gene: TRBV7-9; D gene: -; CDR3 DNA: TGTGCCAGCAGCTTGGGGGTAACGAACGAGCAGTACTTC; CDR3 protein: CASSLGVTNEQYF